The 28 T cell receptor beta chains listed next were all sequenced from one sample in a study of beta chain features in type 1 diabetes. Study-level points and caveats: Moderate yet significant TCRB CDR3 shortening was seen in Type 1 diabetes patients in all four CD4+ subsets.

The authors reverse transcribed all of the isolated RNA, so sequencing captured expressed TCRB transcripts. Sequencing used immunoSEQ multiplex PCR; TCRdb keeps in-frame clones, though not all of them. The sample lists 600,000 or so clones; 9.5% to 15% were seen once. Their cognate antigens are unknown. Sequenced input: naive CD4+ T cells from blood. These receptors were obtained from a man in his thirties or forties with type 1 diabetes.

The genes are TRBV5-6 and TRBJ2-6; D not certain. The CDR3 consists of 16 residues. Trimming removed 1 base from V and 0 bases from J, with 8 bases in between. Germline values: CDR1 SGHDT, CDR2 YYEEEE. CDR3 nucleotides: TGTGCCAGCAGCTTGCCAGGTCACTCTGGGGCCAACGTCCTGACTTTC. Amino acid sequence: CASSLPGHSGANVLTF.

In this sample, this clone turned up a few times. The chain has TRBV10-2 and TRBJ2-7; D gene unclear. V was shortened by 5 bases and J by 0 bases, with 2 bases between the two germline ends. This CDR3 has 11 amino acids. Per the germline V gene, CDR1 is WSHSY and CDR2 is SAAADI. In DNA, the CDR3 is TGCGCCAGCAGTAACTCCTACGAGCAGTACTTC. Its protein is CASSNSYEQYF.

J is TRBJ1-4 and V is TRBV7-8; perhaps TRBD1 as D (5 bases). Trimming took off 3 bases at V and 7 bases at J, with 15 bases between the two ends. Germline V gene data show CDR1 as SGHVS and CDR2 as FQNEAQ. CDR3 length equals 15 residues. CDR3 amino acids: CASSLGTSAGEKLFF. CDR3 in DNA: TGTGCCAGCAGCTTGGGGACGTCGGCGGGTGAAAAACTGTTTTTT. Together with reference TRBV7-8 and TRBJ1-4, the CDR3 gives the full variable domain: GAGVSQSPRYKVAKRGQDVALRCDPISGHVSLFWYQQALGQGPEFLTYFQNEAQLDKSGLPSDRFFAERPEGSVSTLKIQRTQQEDSAVYLCASSLGTSAGEKLFFGSGTQLSVL.

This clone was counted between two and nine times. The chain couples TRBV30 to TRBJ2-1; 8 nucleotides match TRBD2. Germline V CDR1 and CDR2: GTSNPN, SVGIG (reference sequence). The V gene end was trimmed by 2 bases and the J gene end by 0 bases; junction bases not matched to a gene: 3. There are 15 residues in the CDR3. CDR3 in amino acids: CAWSLGTSSYNEQFF. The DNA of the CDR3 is TGTGCCTGGAGTCTCGGGACTAGCTCCTACAATGAGCAGTTCTTC.

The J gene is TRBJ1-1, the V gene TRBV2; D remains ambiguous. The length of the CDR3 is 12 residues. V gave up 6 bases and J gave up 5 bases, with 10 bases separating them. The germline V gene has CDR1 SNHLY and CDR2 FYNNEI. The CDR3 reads CASRKGWTEAFF. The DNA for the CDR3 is TGTGCCAGCAGGAAAGGCTGGACTGAAGCTTTCTTT. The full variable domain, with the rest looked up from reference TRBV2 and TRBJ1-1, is EPEVTQTPSHQVTQMGQEVILRCVPISNHLYFYWYRQILGQKVEFLVSFYNNEISEKSEIFDDQFSVERPDGSNFTLKIRSTKLEDSAMYFCASRKGWTEAFFGQGTRLTVV.

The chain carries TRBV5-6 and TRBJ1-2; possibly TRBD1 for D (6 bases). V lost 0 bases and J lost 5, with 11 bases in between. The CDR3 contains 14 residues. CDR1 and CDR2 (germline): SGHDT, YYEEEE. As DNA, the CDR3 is TGTGCCAGCAGCTTGGGCAGGGGTTCTTATGGCTACACCTTC. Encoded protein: CASSLGRGSYGYTF.

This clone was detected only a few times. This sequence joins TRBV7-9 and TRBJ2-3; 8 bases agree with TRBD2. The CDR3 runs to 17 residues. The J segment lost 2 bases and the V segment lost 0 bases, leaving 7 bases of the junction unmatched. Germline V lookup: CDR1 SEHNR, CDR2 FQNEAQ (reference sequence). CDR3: CASSLASGGGPTDTQYF. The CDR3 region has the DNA TGTGCCAGCAGCTTAGCATCTGGCGGGGGGCCCACAGATACGCAGTATTTT.

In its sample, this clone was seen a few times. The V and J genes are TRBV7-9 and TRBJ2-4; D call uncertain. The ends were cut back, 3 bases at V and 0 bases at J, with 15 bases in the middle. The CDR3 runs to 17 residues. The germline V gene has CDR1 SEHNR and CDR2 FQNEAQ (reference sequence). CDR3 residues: CASSFFEPGLAKNIQYF. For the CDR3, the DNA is TGTGCCAGCAGCTTCTTCGAACCGGGTCTAGCCAAAAACATTCAGTACTTC. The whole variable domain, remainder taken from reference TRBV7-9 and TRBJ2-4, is DTGVSQNPRHKITKRGQNVTFRCDPISEHNRLYWYRQTLGQGPEFLTYFQNEAQLEKSRLLSDRFSAERPKGSFSTLEIQRTEQGDSAMYLCASSFFEPGLAKNIQYFGAGTRLSVL.

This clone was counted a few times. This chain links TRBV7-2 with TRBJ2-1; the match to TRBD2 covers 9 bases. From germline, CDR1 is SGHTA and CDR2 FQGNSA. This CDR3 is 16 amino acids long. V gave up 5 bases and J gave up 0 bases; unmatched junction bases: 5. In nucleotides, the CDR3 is TGTGCCAGCAGCCGGCGGCGGGGGGGCTCCTACAATGAGCAGTTCTTC. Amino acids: CASSRRRGGSYNEQFF.

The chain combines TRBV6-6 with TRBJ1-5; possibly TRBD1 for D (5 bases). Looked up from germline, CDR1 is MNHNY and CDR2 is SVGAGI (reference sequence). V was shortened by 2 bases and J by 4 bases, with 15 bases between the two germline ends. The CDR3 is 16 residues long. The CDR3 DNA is TGTGCCAGCAGTTACAGGGGTCTCCTCGAGAATCAGCCCCAGCATTTT. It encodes CASSYRGLLENQPQHF.

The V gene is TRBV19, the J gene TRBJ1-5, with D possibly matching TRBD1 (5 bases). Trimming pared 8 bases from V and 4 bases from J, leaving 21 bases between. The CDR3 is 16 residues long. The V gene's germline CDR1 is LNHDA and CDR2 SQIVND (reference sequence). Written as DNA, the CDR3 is TGTGCCAGTGCAAGATCCCCGGGGGAGATGAATCAGCCCCAGCATTTT. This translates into CASARSPGEMNQPQHF.

The chain's CDR3 is CASSSTPGRYGYTF. DNA of the CDR3: TGTGCCAGCAGCTCTACACCGGGACGCTATGGCTACACCTTC. The J gene is TRBJ1-2, the V gene TRBV28; the D gene is possibly TRBD1 (5 bases). The length of the CDR3 is 14 residues. Germline assignment: CDR1 MDHEN and CDR2 SYDVKM. The V end lost 6 bases, the J end lost 4 bases, and 15 bases lay between the germline ends.

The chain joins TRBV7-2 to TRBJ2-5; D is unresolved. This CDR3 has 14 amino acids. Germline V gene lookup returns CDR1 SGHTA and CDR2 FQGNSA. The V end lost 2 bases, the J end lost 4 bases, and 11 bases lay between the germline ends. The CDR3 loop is CASSLQWGPETQYF. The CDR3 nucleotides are TGTGCCAGCAGCTTACAATGGGGTCCAGAGACCCAGTACTTC.

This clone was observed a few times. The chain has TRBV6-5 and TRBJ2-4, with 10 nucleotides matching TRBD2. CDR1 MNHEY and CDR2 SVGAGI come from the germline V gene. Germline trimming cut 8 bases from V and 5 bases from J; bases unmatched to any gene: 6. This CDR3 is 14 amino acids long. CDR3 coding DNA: TGTGCCAGCCATCTAGCGGGGGCCGAAAACATTCAGTACTTC. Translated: CASHLAGAENIQYF.

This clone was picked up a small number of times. The CDR3 protein is CASSLDSATQYF. The CDR3 bases are TGCGCCAGCAGCTTGGACTCAGCTACGCAGTATTTT. The chain links TRBV5-1 to TRBJ2-3, with D hard to call. Trimming pared 0 bases from V and 8 bases from J, leaving 7 bases between. CDR1 SGHRS and CDR2 YFSETQ come from the germline V gene. The CDR3 length is 12 residues. Based on the CDR3 plus reference TRBV5-1 and TRBJ2-3, the full variable domain is KAGVTQTPRYLIKTRGQQVTLSCSPISGHRSVSWYQQTPGQGLQFLFEYFSETQRNKGNFPGRFSGRQFSNSRSEMNVSTLELGDSALYLCASSLDSATQYFGPGTRLTVL.

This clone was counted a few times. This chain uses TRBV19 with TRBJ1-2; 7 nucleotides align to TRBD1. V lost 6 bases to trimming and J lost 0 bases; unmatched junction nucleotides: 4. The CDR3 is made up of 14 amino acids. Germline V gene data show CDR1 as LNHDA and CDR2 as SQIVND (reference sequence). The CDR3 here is CASRGTASNYGYTF. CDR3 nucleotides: TGTGCCAGTAGGGGGACAGCCTCTAACTATGGCTACACCTTC.

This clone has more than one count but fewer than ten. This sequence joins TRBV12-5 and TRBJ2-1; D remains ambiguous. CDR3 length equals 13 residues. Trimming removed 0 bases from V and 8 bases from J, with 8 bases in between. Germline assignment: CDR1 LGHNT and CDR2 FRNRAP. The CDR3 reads CASGLVTGDEQFF. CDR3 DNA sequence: TGTGCTAGTGGTTTGGTGACCGGCGATGAGCAGTTCTTC.

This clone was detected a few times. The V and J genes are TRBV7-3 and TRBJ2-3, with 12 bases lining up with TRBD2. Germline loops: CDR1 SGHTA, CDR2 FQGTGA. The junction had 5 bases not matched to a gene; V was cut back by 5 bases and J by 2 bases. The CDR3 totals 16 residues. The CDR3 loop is CASSTGLAGPTDTQYF. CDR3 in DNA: TGTGCCAGCAGCACCGGACTAGCGGGGCCCACAGATACGCAGTATTTT.

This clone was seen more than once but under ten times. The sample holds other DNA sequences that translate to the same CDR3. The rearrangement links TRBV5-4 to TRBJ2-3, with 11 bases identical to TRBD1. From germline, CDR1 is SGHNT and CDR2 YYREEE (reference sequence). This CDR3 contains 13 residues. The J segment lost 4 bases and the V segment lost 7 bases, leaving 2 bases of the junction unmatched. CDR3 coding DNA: TGTGCCAGCCGGGGACAGGGGGCAGATACGCAGTATTTT. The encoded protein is CASRGQGADTQYF.

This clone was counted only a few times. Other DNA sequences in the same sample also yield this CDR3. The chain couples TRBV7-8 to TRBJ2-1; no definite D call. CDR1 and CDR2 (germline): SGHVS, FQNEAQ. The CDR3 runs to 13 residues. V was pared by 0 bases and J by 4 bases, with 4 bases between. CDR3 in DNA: TGTGCCAGCAGCTTAGCCCTGTACAATGAGCAGTTCTTC. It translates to CASSLALYNEQFF. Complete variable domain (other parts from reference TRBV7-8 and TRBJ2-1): GAGVSQSPRYKVAKRGQDVALRCDPISGHVSLFWYQQALGQGPEFLTYFQNEAQLDKSGLPSDRFFAERPEGSVSTLKIQRTQQEDSAVYLCASSLALYNEQFFGPGTRLTVL.

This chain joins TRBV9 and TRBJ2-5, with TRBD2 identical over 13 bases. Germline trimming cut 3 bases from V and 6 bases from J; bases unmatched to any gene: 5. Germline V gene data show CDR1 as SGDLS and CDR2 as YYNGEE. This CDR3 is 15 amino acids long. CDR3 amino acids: CASSDGTSGVQTQYF. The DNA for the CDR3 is TGTGCCAGCAGCGACGGGACTAGCGGGGTGCAGACCCAGTACTTC.

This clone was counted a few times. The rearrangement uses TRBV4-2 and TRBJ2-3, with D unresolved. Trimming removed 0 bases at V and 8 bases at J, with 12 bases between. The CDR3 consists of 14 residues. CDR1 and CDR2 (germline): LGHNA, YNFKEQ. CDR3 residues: CASSQDRTSGTQYF. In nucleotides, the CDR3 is TGTGCCAGCAGCCAAGATAGAACTTCAGGTACGCAGTATTTT.

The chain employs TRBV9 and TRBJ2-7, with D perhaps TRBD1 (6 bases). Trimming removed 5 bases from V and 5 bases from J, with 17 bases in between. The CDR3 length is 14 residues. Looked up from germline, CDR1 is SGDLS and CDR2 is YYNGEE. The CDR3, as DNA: TGTGCCAGCAGTTATACCGACAGGTTCCACGAGCAGTACTTC. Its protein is CASSYTDRFHEQYF.

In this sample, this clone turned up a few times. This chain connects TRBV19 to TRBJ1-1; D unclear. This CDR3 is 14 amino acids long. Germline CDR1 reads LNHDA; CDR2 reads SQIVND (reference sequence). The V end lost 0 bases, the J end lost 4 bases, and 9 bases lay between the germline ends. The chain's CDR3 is CASSIENSFTEAFF. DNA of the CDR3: TGTGCCAGTAGTATAGAAAACAGTTTCACTGAAGCTTTCTTT.

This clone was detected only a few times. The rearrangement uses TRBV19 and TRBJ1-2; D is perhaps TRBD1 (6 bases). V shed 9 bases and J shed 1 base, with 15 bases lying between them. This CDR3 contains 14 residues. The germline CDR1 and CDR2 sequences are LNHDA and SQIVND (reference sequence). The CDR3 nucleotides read TGTGCCAGCGGGGTCAGGGGACTTAACTATGGCTACACCTTC. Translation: CASGVRGLNYGYTF.

CDR3 region: CASSYSRDRAVYF. The CDR3 region has the DNA TGTGCCAGCAGTTACTCCCGGGACAGGGCTGTGTACTTC. The chain links TRBV6-5 to TRBJ2-7; TRBD1 matches at 9 bases. Trimming cost V 0 bases and J 12 bases; bases outside gene matches: 6. CDR1 MNHEY and CDR2 SVGAGI come from the germline V gene. The CDR3 is made up of 13 amino acids.

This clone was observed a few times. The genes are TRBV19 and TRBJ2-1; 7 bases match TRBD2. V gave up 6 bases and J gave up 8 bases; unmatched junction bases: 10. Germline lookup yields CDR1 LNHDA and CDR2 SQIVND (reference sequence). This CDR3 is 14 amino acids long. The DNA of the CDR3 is TGTGCCAGTAGGATCGGACGGGGGGAGCATGAGCAGTTCTTC. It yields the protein CASRIGRGEHEQFF. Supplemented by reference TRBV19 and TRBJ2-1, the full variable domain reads DGGITQSPKYLFRKEGQNVTLSCEQNLNHDAMYWYRQDPGQGLRLIYYSQIVNDFQKGDIAEGYSVSREKKESFPLTVTSAQKNPTAFYLCASRIGRGEHEQFFGPGTRLTVL.

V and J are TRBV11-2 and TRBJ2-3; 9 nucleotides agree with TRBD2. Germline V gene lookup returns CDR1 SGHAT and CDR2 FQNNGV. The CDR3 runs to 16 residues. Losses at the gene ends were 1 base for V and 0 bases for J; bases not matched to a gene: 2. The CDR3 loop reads CASSLGGGGSTDTQYF. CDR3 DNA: TGTGCCAGCAGCTTAGGCGGGGGGGGAAGCACAGATACGCAGTATTTT.